This entry is about one T cell receptor beta chain. The repertoire was sequenced with immunoSEQ multiplex PCR; TCRdb's copy has only in-frame clones and lacks some. The repertoire includes about 37,000 clones, about three quarters of them detected once, and around 9.9% sits in the top ten. This sample is part of a study of PD-1 blockade in classical Hodgkin lymphoma. The V gene end was trimmed by 5 bases and the J gene end by 4 bases; junction bases not matched to a gene: 2. The germline V gene has CDR1 SGHTA and CDR2 FQGTGA. The CDR3 consists of 12 residues. All patients experienced relapse after autologous stem cell transplantation, and brentuximab vedotin exposure was variable.

The clonotype was recovered from a human donor with classical Hodgkin lymphoma. The chain is built from TRBV7-3 and TRBJ2-7; 7 bases agree with TRBD1. The sequencing used peripheral blood mononuclear cells (PBMCs), collected at baseline. The CDR3 DNA reads TGTGCCAGCAGCAACAGGGGTTACGAGCAGTACTTC. As protein: CASSNRGYEQYF.